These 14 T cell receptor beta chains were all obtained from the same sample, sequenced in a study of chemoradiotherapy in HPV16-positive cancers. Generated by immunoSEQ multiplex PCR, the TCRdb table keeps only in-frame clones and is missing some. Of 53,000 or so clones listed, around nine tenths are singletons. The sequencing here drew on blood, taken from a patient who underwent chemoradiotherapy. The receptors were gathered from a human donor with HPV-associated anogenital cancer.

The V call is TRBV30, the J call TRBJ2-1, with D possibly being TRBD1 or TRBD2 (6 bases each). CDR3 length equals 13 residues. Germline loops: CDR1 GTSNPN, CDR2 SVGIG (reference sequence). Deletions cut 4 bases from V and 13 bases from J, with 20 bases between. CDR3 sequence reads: CAWTPGLQGLQFF. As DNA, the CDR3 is TGTGCCTGGACCCCGGGACTCCAGGGGTTACAGTTCTTC.

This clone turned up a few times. In DNA, the CDR3 is TGTGCCAGCTCACCAAATCAGGGTGACGGAAACACCATATATTTT. This gives the protein CASSPNQGDGNTIYF. The rearrangement uses TRBV18 and TRBJ1-3; possibly TRBD1 for D (5 bases). The CDR3 runs to 15 residues. Deletions cut 2 bases from V and 4 bases from J, with 12 bases between. Per germline, CDR1 KGHSH and CDR2 LQKENI.

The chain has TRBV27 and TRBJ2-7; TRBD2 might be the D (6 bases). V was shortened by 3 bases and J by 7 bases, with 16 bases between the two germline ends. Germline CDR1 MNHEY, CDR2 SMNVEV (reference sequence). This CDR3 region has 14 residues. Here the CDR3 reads CASSFRGRGNEQYF. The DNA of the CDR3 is TGTGCCAGCAGTTTCCGAGGGCGGGGTAATGAGCAGTACTTC.

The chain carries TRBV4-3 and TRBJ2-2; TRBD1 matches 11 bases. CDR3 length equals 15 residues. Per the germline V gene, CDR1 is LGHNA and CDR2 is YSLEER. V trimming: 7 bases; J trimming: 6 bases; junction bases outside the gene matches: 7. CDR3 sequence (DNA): TGCGCCAGCACCACGGACAGGGGGCAGGCCGGGGAGCTGTTTTTT. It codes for CASTTDRGQAGELFF.

CDR3: CASRQPGGNTIYF. The CDR3 coding sequence is TGTGCCAGCAGACAGCCTGGGGGAAACACCATATATTTT. The rearrangement joins TRBV6-1 to TRBJ1-3; unclear D gene. Germline V gene sequence: CDR1 MNHNS, CDR2 SASEGT. The CDR3 runs 13 residues. Between the trimmed V and J ends, which lost 6 bases and 4 bases, there was a span of 10 bases.

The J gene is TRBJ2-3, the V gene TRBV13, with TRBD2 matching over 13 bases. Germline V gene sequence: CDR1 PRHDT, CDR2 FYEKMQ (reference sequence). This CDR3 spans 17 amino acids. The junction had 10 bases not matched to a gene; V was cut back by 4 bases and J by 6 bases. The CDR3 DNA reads TGTGCCAGCAGCTCTCAACTAGCGGGAGGGCCTCGGGATACGCAGTATTTT. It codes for CASSSQLAGGPRDTQYF.

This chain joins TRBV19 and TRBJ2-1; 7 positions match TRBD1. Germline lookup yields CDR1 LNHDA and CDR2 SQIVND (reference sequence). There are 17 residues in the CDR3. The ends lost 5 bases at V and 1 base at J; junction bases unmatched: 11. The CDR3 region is CASSPGQALPSYNEQFF. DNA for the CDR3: TGTGCCAGTAGTCCAGGACAGGCCCTCCCTTCCTACAATGAGCAGTTCTTC.

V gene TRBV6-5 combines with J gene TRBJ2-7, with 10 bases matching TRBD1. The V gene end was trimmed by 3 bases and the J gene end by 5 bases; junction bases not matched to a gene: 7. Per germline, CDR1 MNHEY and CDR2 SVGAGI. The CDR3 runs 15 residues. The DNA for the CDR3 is TGTGCCAGCAGTTATGGTGGGACAGGGGCCCACGAGCAGTACTTC. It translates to CASSYGGTGAHEQYF.

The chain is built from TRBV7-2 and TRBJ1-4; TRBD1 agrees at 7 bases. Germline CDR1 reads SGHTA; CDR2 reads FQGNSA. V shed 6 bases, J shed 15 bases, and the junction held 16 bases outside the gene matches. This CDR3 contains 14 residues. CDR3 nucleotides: TGTGCCAGCAGTTCAGACATCGGGACAGTCACATTGTTTTTT. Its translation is CASSSDIGTVTLFF.

CDR3 loop: CASSASTGVGGNTIYF. The CDR3 DNA follows: TGTGCCAGCAGCGCTTCGACAGGGGTCGGTGGAAACACCATATATTTT. J is TRBJ1-3 and V is TRBV5-5; 8 nucleotides line up with TRBD1. Germline V lookup: CDR1 SGHKS, CDR2 YYEKEE (reference sequence). After removal of 4 bases from V and 3 bases from J, the junction contained 9 bases not matched to a gene. The CDR3 is 16 residues long.

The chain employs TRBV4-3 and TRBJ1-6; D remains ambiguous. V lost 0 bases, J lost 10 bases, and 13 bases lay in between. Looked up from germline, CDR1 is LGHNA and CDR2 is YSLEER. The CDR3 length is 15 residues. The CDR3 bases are TGCGCCAGCAGCCAAGAGCGGCAGTTAAAGTCACCCCTCCACTTT. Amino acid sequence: CASSQERQLKSPLHF.

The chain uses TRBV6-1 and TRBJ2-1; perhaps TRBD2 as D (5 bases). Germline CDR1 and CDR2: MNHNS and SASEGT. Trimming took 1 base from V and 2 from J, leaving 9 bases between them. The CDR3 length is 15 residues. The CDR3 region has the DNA TGTGCCAGCAGTGAAGAAGAGGGCCCCTACAATGAGCAGTTCTTC. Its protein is CASSEEEGPYNEQFF.

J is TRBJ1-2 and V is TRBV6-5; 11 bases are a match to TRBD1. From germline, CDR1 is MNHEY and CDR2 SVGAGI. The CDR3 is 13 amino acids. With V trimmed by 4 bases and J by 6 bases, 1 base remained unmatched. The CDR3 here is CASSWTGGDGYTF. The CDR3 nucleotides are TGTGCCAGCAGTTGGACAGGGGGCGATGGCTACACCTTC.

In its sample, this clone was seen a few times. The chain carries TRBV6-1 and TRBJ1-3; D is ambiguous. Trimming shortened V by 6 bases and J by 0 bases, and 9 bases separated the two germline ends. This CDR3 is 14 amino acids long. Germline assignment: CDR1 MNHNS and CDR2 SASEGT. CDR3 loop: CASRITGSGNTIYF. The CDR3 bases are TGTGCCAGCAGGATCACCGGCTCTGGAAACACCATATATTTT.